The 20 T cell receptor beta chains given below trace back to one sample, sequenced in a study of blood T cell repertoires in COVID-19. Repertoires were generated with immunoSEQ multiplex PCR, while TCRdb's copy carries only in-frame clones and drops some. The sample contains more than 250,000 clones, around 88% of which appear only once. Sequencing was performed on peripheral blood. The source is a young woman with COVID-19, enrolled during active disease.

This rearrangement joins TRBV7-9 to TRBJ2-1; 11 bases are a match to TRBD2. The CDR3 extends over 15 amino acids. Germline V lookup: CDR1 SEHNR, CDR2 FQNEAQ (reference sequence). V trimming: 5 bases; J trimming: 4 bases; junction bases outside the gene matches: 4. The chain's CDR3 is CASSPTSGGYNEQFF. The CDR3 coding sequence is TGTGCCAGCAGCCCTACTAGCGGGGGTTACAATGAGCAGTTCTTC.

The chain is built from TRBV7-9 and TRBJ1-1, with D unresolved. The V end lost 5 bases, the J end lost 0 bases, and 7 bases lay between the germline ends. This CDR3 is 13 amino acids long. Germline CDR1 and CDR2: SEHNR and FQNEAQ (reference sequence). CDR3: CASSPYMNTEAFF. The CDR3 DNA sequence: TGTGCCAGCAGCCCTTACATGAACACTGAAGCTTTCTTT.

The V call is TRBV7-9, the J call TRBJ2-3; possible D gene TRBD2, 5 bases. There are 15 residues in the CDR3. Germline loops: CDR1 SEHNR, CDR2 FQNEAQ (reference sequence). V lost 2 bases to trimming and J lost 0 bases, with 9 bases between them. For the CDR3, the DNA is TGTGCCAGCAGCTTATTTCCGGGGAGCACAGATACGCAGTATTTT. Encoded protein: CASSLFPGSTDTQYF.

The CDR3 nucleotides read TGTGCCAGCAGCCCTAGGACAGTCTATAATTCACCCCTCCACTTT. It specifies CASSPRTVYNSPLHF. The chain is built from TRBV7-2 and TRBJ1-6; perhaps TRBD1 as D (6 bases). Between the trimmed V and J ends, which lost 5 bases and 3 bases, there was a span of 11 bases. The germline gives CDR1 SGHTA, CDR2 FQGNSA. The CDR3 contains 15 residues.

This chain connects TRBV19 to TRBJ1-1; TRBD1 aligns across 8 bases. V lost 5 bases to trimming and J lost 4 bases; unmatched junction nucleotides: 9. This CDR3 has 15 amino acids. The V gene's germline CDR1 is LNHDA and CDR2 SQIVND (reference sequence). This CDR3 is CASSGSDRALTEAFF. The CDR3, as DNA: TGTGCCAGTAGTGGATCGGACAGGGCACTCACTGAAGCTTTCTTT.

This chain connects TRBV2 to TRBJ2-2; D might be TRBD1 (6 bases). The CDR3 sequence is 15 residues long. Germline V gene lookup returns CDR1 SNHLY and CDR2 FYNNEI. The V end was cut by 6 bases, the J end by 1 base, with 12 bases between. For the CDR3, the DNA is TGTGCCAGCAGCGCAGGACAGCTGAACACCGGGGAGCTGTTTTTT. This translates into CASSAGQLNTGELFF.

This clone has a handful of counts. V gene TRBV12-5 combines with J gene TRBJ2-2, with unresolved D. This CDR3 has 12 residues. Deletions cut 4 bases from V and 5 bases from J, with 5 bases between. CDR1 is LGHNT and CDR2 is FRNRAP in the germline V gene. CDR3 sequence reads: CASGSGTGELFF. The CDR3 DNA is TGTGCTAGTGGTTCAGGAACCGGGGAGCTGTTTTTT.

CDR3 in amino acids: CASSLAQSYEQYF. CDR3 nucleotides: TGCGCCAGCAGCTTGGCACAGTCCTACGAGCAGTACTTC. This sequence joins TRBV5-1 and TRBJ2-7; D not resolved. V was shortened by 0 bases and J by 1 base, with 5 bases between the two germline ends. CDR1 and CDR2 from the germline V gene are SGHRS and YFSETQ. This CDR3 is built from 13 residues. The variable domain in full, with the rest retrieved from reference TRBV5-1 and TRBJ2-7, is KAGVTQTPRYLIKTRGQQVTLSCSPISGHRSVSWYQQTPGQGLQFLFEYFSETQRNKGNFPGRFSGRQFSNSRSEMNVSTLELGDSALYLCASSLAQSYEQYFGPGTRLTVT.

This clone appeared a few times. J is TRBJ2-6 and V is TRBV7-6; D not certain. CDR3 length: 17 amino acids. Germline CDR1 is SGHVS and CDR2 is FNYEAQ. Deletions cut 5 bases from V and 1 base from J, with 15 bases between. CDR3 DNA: TGTGCCAGCAGCGTCCAGGCCATTTCTTCTGGGGCCAACGTCCTGACTTTC. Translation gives CASSVQAISSGANVLTF.

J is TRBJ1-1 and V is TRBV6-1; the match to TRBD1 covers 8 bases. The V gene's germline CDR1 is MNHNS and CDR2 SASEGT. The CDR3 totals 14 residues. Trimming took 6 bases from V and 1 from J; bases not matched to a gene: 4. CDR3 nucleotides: TGTGCCAGCAGGCCCGGGACAGGGAACACTGAAGCTTTCTTT. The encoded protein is CASRPGTGNTEAFF.

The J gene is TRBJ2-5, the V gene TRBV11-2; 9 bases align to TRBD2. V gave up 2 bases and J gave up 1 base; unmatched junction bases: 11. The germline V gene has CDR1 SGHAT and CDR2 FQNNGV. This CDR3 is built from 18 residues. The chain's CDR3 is CASSLRTSRGGPQETQYF. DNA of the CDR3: TGTGCCAGCAGCTTAAGGACTTCGCGGGGGGGCCCCCAAGAGACCCAGTACTTC.

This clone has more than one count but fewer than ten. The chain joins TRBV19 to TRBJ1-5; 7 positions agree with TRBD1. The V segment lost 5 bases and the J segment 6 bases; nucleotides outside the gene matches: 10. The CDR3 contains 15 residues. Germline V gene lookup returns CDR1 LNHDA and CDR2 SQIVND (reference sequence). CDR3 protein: CASSRDSLRSQPQHF. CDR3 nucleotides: TGTGCCAGTAGTCGGGACAGTCTTCGGAGTCAGCCCCAGCATTTT.

This CDR3 is CASSQGRTKGYNEQFF. CDR3 DNA: TGCGCCAGCAGTCAGGGGCGGACTAAGGGATACAATGAGCAGTTCTTC. The chain is built from TRBV23-1 and TRBJ2-1, with a possible D match to TRBD2 (6 bases). TRBV23-1 falls under the ORF class, with uncertain function. The CDR3 covers 16 residues. Deletions cut 3 bases from V and 4 bases from J, with 16 bases between.

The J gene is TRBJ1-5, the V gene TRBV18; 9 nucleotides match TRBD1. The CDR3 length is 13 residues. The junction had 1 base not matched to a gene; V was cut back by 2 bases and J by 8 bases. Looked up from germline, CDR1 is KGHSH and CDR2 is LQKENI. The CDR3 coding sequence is TGTGCCAGCTCACCAGACAGGGGGGAGCCCCAGCATTTT. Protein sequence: CASSPDRGEPQHF.

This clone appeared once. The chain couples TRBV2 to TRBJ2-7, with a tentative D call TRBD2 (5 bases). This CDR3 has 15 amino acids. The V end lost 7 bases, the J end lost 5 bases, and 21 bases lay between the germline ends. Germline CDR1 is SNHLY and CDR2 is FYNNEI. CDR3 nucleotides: TGTGCCAGCACCGGCAGGCTCTTATTCGGGAACGAGCAGTACGTC. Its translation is CASTGRLLFGNEQYV.

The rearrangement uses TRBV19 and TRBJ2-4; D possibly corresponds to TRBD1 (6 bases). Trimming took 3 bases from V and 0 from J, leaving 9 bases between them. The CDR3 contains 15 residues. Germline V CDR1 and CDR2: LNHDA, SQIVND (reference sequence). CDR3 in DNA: TGTGCCAGTAGTATGTGGGGACAAGCCAAAAACATTCAGTACTTC. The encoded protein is CASSMWGQAKNIQYF.

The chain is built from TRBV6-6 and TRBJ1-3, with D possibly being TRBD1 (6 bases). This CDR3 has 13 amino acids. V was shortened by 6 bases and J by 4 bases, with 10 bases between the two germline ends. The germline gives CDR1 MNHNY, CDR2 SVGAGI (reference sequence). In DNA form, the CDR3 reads TGTGCCAGCAGGGGGACACTGGGAAACACCATATATTTT. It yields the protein CASRGTLGNTIYF.

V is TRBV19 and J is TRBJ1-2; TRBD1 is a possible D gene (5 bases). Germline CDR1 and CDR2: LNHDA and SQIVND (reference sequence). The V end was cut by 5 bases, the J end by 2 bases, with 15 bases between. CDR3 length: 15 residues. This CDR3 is CASSVRRGQNYGYTF. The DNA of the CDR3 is TGTGCCAGTAGTGTTCGAAGGGGCCAAAACTATGGCTACACCTTC.

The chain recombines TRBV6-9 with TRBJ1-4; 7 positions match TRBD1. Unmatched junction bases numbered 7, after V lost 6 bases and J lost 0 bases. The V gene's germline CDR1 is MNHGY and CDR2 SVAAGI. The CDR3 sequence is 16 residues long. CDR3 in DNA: TGTGCCAGCAGGACGAGACAGGGCGCAACTAATGAAAAACTGTTTTTT. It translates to CASRTRQGATNEKLFF.

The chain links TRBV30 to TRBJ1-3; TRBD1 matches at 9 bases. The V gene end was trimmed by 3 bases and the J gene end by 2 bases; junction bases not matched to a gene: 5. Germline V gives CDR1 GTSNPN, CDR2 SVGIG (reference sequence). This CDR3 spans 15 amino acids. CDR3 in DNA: TGTGCCTGGAGGCCGGGACAGGGAACTGGAAACACCATATATTTT. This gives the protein CAWRPGQGTGNTIYF.